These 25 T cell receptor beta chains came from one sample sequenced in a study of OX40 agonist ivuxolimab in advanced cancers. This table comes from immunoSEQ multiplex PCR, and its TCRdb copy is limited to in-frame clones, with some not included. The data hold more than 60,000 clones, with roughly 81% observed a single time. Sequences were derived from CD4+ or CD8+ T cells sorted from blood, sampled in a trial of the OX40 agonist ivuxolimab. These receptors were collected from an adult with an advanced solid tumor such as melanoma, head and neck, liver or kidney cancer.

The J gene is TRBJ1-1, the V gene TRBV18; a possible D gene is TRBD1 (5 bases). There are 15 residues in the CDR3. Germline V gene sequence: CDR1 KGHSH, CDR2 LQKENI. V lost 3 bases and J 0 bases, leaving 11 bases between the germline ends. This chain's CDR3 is CASSPADSMNTEAFF. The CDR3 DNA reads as TGTGCCAGCTCACCGGCAGACAGTATGAACACTGAAGCTTTCTTT. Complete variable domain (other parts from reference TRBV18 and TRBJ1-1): NAGVMQNPRHLVRRRGQEARLRCSPMKGHSHVYWYRQLPEEGLKFMVYLQKENIIDESGMPKERFSAEFPKEGPSILRIQQVVRGDSAAYFCASSPADSMNTEAFFGQGTRLTVV.

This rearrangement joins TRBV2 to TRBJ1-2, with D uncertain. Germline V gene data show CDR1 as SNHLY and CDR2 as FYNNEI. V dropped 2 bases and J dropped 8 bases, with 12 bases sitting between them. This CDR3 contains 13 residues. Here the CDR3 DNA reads TGTGCCAGCAGTGAATACGGGGAGGAAGGCTACACCTTC. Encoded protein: CASSEYGEEGYTF.

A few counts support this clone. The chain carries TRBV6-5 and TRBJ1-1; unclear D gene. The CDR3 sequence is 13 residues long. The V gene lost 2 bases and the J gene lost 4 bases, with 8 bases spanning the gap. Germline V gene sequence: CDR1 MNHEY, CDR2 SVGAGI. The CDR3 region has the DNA TGTGCCAGCAGTTACAATGAGGGCACTGAAGCTTTCTTT. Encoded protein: CASSYNEGTEAFF.

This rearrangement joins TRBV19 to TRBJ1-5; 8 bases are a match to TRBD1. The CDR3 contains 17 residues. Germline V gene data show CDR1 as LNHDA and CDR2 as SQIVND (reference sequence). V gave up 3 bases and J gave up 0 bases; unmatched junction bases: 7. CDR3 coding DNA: TGTGCCAGTAGTATTTCCCAGGGGGCGACTAGCAATCAGCCCCAGCATTTT. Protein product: CASSISQGATSNQPQHF.

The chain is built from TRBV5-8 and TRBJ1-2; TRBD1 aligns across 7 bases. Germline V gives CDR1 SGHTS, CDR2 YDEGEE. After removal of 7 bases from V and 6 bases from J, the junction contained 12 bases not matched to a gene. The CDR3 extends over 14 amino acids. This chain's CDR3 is CASDTDREANGYTF. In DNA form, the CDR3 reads TGTGCCAGCGACACCGACAGGGAAGCGAATGGCTACACCTTC.

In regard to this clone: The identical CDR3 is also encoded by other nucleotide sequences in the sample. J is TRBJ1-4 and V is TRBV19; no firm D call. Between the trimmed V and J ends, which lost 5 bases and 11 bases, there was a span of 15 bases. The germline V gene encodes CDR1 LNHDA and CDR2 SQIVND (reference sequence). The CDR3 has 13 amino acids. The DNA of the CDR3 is TGTGCCAGTAGTTTTTTTGGGGAGGAGAAACTGTTTTTT. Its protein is CASSFFGEEKLFF.

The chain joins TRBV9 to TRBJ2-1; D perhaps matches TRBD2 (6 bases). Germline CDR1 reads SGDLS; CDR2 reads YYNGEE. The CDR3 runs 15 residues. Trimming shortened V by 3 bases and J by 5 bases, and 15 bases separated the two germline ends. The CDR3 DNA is TGTGCCAGCAGCGCCGTGCCGGGACTGCACAATGAGCAGTTCTTC. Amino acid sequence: CASSAVPGLHNEQFF.

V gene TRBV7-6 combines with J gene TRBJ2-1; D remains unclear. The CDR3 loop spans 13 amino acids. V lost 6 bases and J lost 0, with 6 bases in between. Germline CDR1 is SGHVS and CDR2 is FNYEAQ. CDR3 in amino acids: CASREYSYNEQFF. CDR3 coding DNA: TGTGCCAGCAGGGAGTACTCCTACAATGAGCAGTTCTTC. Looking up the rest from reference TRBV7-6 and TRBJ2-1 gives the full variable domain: GAGVSQSPRYKVTKRGQDVALRCDPISGHVSLYWYRQALGQGPEFLTYFNYEAQQDKSGLPNDRFSAERPEGSISTLTIQRTEQRDSAMYRCASREYSYNEQFFGPGTRLTVL.

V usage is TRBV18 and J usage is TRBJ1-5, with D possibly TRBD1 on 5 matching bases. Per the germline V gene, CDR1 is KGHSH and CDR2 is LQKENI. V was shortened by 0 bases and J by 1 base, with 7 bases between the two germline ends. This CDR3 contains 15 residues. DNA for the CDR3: TGTGCCAGCTCACCACCAGGGACCAGCAATCAGCCCCAGCATTTT. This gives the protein CASSPPGTSNQPQHF.

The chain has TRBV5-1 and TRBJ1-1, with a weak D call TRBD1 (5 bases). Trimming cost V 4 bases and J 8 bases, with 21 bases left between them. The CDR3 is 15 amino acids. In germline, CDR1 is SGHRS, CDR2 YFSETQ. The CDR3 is CASSPGGQGRAEAFF. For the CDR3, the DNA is TGCGCCAGCAGCCCGGGTGGTCAGGGAAGGGCGGAAGCTTTCTTT.

CDR3 sequence: CASRERDYEQYF. In DNA, the CDR3 is TGTGCCAGCAGGGAGAGGGACTACGAGCAGTACTTC. The V and J genes are TRBV6-6 and TRBJ2-7, with D tentatively TRBD2 (5 bases). V lost 6 bases to trimming and J lost 3 bases, with 9 bases between them. CDR1 is MNHNY and CDR2 is SVGAGI in the germline V gene (reference sequence). The CDR3 length is 12 residues.

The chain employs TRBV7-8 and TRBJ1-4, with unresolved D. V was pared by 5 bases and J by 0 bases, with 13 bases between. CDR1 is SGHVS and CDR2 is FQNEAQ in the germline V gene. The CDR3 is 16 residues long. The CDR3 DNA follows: TGTGCCAGCAGCCTACTGGGGATTCCAACTAATGAAAAACTGTTTTTT. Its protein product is CASSLLGIPTNEKLFF.

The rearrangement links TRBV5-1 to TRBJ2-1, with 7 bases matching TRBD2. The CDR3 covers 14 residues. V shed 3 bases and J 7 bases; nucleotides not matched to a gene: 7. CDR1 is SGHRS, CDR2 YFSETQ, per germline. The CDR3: CASSWTGRGNEQFF. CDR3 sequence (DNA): TGCGCCAGCAGCTGGACCGGGCGGGGGAATGAGCAGTTCTTC.

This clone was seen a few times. The CDR3 here is CASSPGERGEETQYF. Here the CDR3 DNA reads TGTGCCAGCTCACCAGGAGAACGGGGGGAAGAGACCCAGTACTTC. V usage is TRBV18 and J usage is TRBJ2-5; 7 bases align to TRBD2. In germline, CDR1 is KGHSH, CDR2 LQKENI. The CDR3 contains 15 residues. The V gene end was trimmed by 2 bases and the J gene end by 3 bases; junction bases not matched to a gene: 6.

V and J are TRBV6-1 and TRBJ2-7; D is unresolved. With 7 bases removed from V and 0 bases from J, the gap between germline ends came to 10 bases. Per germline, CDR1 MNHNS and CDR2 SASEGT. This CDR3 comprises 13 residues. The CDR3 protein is CASKLSSSYEQYF. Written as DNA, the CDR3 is TGTGCCAGCAAGTTGTCGTCCTCCTACGAGCAGTACTTC.

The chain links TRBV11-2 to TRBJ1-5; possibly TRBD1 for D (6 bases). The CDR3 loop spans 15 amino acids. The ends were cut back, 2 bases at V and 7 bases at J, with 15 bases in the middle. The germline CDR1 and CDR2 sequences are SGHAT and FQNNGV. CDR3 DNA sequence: TGTGCCAGCAGCTTATCCCCCCAGGGACACCAGCCCCAGCATTTT. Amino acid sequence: CASSLSPQGHQPQHF.

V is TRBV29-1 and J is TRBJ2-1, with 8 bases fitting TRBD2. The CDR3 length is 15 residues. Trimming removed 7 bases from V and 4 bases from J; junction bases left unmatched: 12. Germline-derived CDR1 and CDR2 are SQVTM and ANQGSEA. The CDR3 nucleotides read TGCAGCGGGAGGGGAGCGGGAGCGGGATACAATGAGCAGTTCTTC. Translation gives CSGRGAGAGYNEQFF.

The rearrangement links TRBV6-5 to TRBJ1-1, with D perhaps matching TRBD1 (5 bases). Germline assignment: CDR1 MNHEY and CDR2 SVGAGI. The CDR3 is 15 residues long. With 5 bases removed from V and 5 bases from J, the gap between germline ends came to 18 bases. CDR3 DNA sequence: TGTGCCAGCAGTAACCTGGCAGGGATGGGTACTGAAGCTTTCTTT. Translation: CASSNLAGMGTEAFF.

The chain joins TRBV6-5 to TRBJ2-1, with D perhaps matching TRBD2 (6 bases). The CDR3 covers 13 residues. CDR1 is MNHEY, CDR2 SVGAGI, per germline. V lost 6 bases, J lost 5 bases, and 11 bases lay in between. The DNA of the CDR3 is TGTGCCAGCAGCCTCGCTAGCGACAATGAGCAGTTCTTC. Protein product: CASSLASDNEQFF.

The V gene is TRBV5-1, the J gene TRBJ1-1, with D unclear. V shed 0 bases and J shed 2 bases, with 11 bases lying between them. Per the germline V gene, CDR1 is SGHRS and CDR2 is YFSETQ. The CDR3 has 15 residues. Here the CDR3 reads CASSLAGDLNTEAFF. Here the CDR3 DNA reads TGCGCCAGCAGCTTGGCCGGGGATCTTAACACTGAAGCTTTCTTT.

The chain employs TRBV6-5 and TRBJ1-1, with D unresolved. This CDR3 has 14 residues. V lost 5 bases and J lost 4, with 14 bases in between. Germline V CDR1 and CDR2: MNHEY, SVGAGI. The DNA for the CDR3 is TGTGCCAGCAGTACTTCCCAGAGGAGCACTGAAGCTTTCTTT. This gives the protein CASSTSQRSTEAFF.

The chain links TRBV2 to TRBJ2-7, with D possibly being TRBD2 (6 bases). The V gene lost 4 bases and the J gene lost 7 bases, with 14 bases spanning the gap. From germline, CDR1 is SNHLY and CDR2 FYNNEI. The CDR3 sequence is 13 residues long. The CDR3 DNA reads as TGTGCCAGCAGTGGGACCGAGGAGGGGGAGCAGTACTTC. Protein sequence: CASSGTEEGEQYF.

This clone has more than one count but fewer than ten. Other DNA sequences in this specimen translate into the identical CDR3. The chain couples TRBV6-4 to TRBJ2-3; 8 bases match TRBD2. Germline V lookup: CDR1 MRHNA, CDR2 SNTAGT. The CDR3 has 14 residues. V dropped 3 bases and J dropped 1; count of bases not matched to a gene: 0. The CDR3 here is CASSEAGGTDTQYF. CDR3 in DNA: TGTGCCAGCAGTGAAGCGGGGGGCACAGATACGCAGTATTTT.

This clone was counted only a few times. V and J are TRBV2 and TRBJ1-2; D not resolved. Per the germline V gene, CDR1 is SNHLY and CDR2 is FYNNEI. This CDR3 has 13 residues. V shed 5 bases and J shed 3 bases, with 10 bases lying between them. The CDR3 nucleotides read TGTGCCAGCAGTCCGGGCAACTACTATGGCTACACCTTC. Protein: CASSPGNYYGYTF.

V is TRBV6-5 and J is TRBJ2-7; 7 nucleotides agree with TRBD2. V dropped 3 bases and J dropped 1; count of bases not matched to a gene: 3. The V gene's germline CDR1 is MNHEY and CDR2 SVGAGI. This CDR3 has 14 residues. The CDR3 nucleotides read TGTGCCAGCAGTTATGGCGGGGGATCCTACGAGCAGTACTTC. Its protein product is CASSYGGGSYEQYF.